A selection of T cell receptor beta chains follows, all from one sample in a study of shared clonotypes between healthy human individuals. Sequencing used immunoSEQ multiplex PCR; TCRdb keeps in-frame clones, though not all of them. The sample consists of roughly 2.1 million clones, approximately 94% of them appearing once. Source material: naive CD8+ T cells from PBMCs. These receptors came from a man aged 18 to 35 in good health. Some clones in this sample may be carry-over from other donors' samples. CDR3s include the opening cysteine and the closing phenylalanine or tryptophan. A D gene is named only where the DNA matches it firmly. Size values are once, few and many counts, or a class for expanded clones, and some rows have none.

>TRBJ2-5|few|TRBV12-5|TRBD1
CASGRGTDQETQYF
TGTGCTAGTGGTCGTGGGACAGACCAAGAGACCCAGTACTTC
>TRBJ1-2|NA|TRBV27|NA
CASSLGGGANYGYTF
TGTGCCAGCAGTTTAGGGGGGGGAGCTAACTATGGCTACACCTTC
>TRBJ2-3|NA|TRBV7-9|TRBD1
CASSFRTGTGLDTQYF
TGTGCCAGCAGCTTCCGTACCGGGACAGGGTTGGATACGCAGTATTTT
>TRBJ2-7|NA|TRBV6-1|TRBD2
CASTLLAMKAYEQYF
TGTGCCAGCACCCTACTAGCGATGAAAGCCTACGAGCAGTACTTC
>TRBJ1-1|NA|TRBV29-1|NA
CSVEGEAFF
TGCAGCGTTGAAGGTGAAGCTTTCTTT
>TRBJ2-3|once|TRBV5-5|TRBD1
CASSLTGPSTDTQYF
TGTGCCAGCAGCCTGACAGGGCCTAGCACAGATACGCAGTATTTT
>TRBJ2-7|NA|TRBV27|NA
CASSLSGIGSSYEQYF
TGTGCCAGCAGTTTATCGGGAATTGGGAGTTCCTACGAGCAGTACTTC
>TRBJ1-1|few|TRBV14|NA
CASSQEPGLNTEAFF
TGTGCCAGCAGCCAAGAACCAGGGTTGAACACTGAAGCTTTCTTT
>TRBJ2-7|NA|TRBV30|NA
CAWKRGYEQYF
TGTGCCTGGAAAAGGGGCTACGAGCAGTACTTC
>TRBJ1-2|few|TRBV27|NA
CASSYQGNYGYTF
TGTGCCAGCAGTTACCAGGGGAACTATGGCTACACCTTC
>TRBJ2-7|NA|TRBV10-3|TRBD1
CAISKGQGQDEQYF
TGTGCCATCAGTAAAGGACAGGGTCAGGACGAGCAGTACTTC
>TRBJ2-1|NA|TRBV27|NA
CASSLSGGGSGRDWFF
TGTGCCAGCAGTTTATCGGGTGGAGGATCCGGCAGGGATTGGTTCTTC
>TRBJ2-4|NA|TRBV28|NA
CASSLTGTVSQGNIQYF
TGTGCCAGCAGCCTCACCGGGACGGTTAGCCAGGGAAACATTCAGTACTTC
>TRBJ1-2|NA|TRBV2|NA
CASTAALDGYTF
TGTGCCAGCACTGCGGCTCTGGATGGCTACACCTTC
>TRBJ2-1|once|TRBV7-9|NA
CASSFPGQAEQFF
TGTGCCAGCAGCTTCCCCGGGCAGGCCGAGCAGTTCTTC
>TRBJ2-3|NA|TRBV4-3|TRBD2
CASSQNAVAGGPGDTQYF
TGCGCCAGCAGCCAAAATGCGGTAGCGGGAGGGCCTGGAGATACGCAGTATTTT
>TRBJ1-1|NA|TRBV14|NA
CASSQDTPGYTEAFF
TGTGCCAGCAGCCAAGATACCCCAGGCTACACTGAAGCTTTCTTT
>TRBJ2-7|NA|TRBV29-1|NA
CSVAGGSSYEQYF
TGCAGCGTTGCCGGGGGTAGCTCCTACGAGCAGTACTTC
>TRBJ1-1|few|TRBV28|NA
CATSGAMNTEAFF
TGTGCCACCAGCGGGGCTATGAACACTGAAGCTTTCTTT
>TRBJ1-2|NA|TRBV19|NA
CASSMDRTNYGYTF
TGTGCCAGTAGTATGGACAGAACTAACTATGGCTACACCTTC
>TRBJ2-3|NA|TRBV28|NA
CASSSSVSATDTQYF
NA
>TRBJ2-7|NA|TRBV28|NA
CASGHQGYEQYF
TGTGCCAGCGGCCACCAGGGCTACGAGCAGTACTTC
>TRBJ1-1|NA|TRBV7-9|NA
CASSLAGTEAFF
TGTGCCAGCAGCTTAGCCGGCACTGAAGCTTTCTTT
>TRBJ2-1|NA|TRBV27|TRBD1
CASRDGTGFGAYNEQFF
TGTGCCAGCAGAGACGGGACAGGGTTCGGCGCCTACAATGAGCAGTTCTTC
>TRBJ2-3|NA|TRBV27|TRBD2
CASSLLAGGLDTQYF
TGTGCCAGCAGCCTTCTAGCGGGAGGGTTAGATACGCAGTATTTT
>TRBJ1-1|few|TRBV7-9|TRBD1
CASSPGQLNTEAFF
TGTGCCAGCAGCCCGGGACAGTTGAACACTGAAGCTTTCTTT
>TRBJ2-7|NA|TRBV28|NA
CASSLAGPAYEQYF
TGTGCCAGCAGTTTAGCAGGACCTGCCTACGAGCAGTACTTC
>TRBJ2-4|once|TRBV5-1|TRBD1
CASSLGTGGQNIQYF
TGCGCCAGCAGCTTGGGAACAGGGGGCCAAAACATTCAGTACTTC